This record looks at one T cell receptor (beta chain) sequence and its context. No antigen is known for it. The CDR3 loop spans 14 amino acids. Germline V CDR1 and CDR2: SEHNR, FQNEAQ (reference sequence). V shed 5 bases and J shed 5 bases, with 13 bases lying between them. These data originate in a study of cytomegalovirus exposure and HLA in healthy donors. Study background: Researchers found that more than 70% of about 400 genotyped donors fell within the Caucasian-associated ancestry cluster.

The PCR contained 60 Vbeta and 13 Jbeta primers. In the authors' workflow: An analysis that came later counted 77 million or so unique TCR beta chains, 9 million to 12 million shared. The assay was immunoSEQ multiplex PCR, and TCRdb's table has in-frame clones only and misses some. V, J and clone size are taken as reported in that table, and D and trimming were inferred from the DNA itself. The profile shows some 130,000 clones, about 80% of them singletons. General observations from the study: Generally TCR sequences proved uncommon, though certain public TCRs appeared in numerous donors. Researchers reported in a later analysis that a missense DCLRE1C variant was tied to TCR beta V- and J-gene trimming.

The receptor was derived from a girl aged 2 to 9 in good health and CMV-seronegative. The specimen was PBMCs. The J gene is TRBJ1-3, the V gene TRBV7-9, with D unclear. CDR3 DNA sequence: TGTGCCAGCAGCCCAAACTCCCTCCGAAACACCATATATTTT. It encodes CASSPNSLRNTIYF.